One sample yielded the 15 T cell receptor beta chains listed below, sequenced in a study of PD-L1 blockade in urothelial cancer. The assay was immunoSEQ multiplex PCR, and TCRdb's table has in-frame clones only and misses some. The data hold fewer than 60,000 clones, with about 80% observed a single time. Time point reported: pretreatment peripheral blood. The sample was PBMCs, taken around atezolizumab (anti-PD-L1) treatment. The receptors derive from a man between 45 and 60 years old with urothelial cancer.

The chain employs TRBV11-2 and TRBJ2-5; D remains ambiguous. Looked up from germline, CDR1 is SGHAT and CDR2 is FQNNGV. The V end was cut by 4 bases, the J end by 8 bases, with 20 bases between. The CDR3 loop spans 15 amino acids. The DNA of the CDR3 is TGTGCCAGCAGCTCCGGAGCCTATAAATATAAAACCCAGTACTTC. Its translation: CASSSGAYKYKTQYF.

This clone showed up just once. The chain couples TRBV27 to TRBJ2-7; tentatively, D is TRBD1 (5 bases). The CDR3 is 13 amino acids. CDR1 and CDR2 (germline): MNHEY, SMNVEV (reference sequence). Trimming took 8 bases from V and 7 from J, leaving 18 bases between them. CDR3 bases: TGTGCCAGCCTAGGGGTCAGGTCCGGGGAGCAGTACTTC. Translation: CASLGVRSGEQYF.

This clone was counted once. The chain recombines TRBV4-3 with TRBJ2-5; possible D gene TRBD2, 5 bases. The ends were cut back, 0 bases at V and 0 bases at J, with 14 bases in the middle. Germline CDR1 LGHNA, CDR2 YSLEER. The CDR3 runs to 17 residues. The CDR3 DNA reads TGCGCCAGCAGCCAAGATGAGGGCGGGCAGTACCAAGAGACCCAGTACTTC. It translates to CASSQDEGGQYQETQYF.

J is TRBJ1-1 and V is TRBV9, with D possibly being TRBD1 (5 bases). CDR1 and CDR2 from the germline V gene are SGDLS and YYNGEE. This CDR3 is 12 amino acids long. With 3 bases removed from V and 4 bases from J, the gap between germline ends came to 7 bases. The CDR3 nucleotides are TGTGCCAGCAGCGGGAGGGGCACTGAAGCTTTCTTT. Amino acids: CASSGRGTEAFF.

The rearrangement links TRBV5-6 to TRBJ2-7; D gene uncertain. The CDR3 extends over 14 amino acids. CDR1 and CDR2 (germline): SGHDT, YYEEEE. V lost 0 bases and J lost 1, with 8 bases in between. This chain's CDR3 is CASSLGGSSYEQYF. CDR3 DNA: TGTGCCAGCAGCTTGGGAGGCAGTTCCTACGAGCAGTACTTC.

The chain combines TRBV5-6 with TRBJ2-7; D remains ambiguous. From germline, CDR1 is SGHDT and CDR2 YYEEEE. V was clipped by 4 bases and J by 3 bases, with 11 bases between them. There are 13 residues in the CDR3. The CDR3 region is CASSAGLNYEQYF. The CDR3 DNA follows: TGTGCCAGCAGCGCAGGTCTGAACTACGAGCAGTACTTC.

This chain uses TRBV6-1 with TRBJ1-5; D is undetermined. V lost 3 bases to trimming and J lost 1 base, with 7 bases between them. Germline loops: CDR1 MNHNS, CDR2 SASEGT. The CDR3 is 14 amino acids. The CDR3 sequence: CASSDPRSNQPQHF. DNA of the CDR3: TGTGCCAGCAGTGACCCCAGGAGCAATCAGCCCCAGCATTTT.

This clone was counted once. The gene calls are TRBV5-1 and TRBJ2-2, with TRBD1 matching 10 bases. Germline CDR1 and CDR2: SGHRS and YFSETQ. This CDR3 has 16 amino acids. With V trimmed by 6 bases and J by 0 bases, 5 bases remained unmatched. The CDR3 region has the DNA TGCGCCAGCAATGCGGGACAGGGGTCGAACACCGGGGAGCTGTTTTTT. Translating gives CASNAGQGSNTGELFF.

CDR3 nucleotide sequence: TGTGCCACCAGCAGTGGGATGTCCCCGACAGGGGCCGGAAACACCATATATTTT. It encodes CATSSGMSPTGAGNTIYF. The chain is built from TRBV15 and TRBJ1-3; 8 bases agree with TRBD1. The germline gives CDR1 LNHNV, CDR2 YYDKDF (reference sequence). Trimming cost V 3 bases and J 4 bases; bases outside gene matches: 14. There are 18 residues in the CDR3.

The V and J genes are TRBV7-3 and TRBJ1-5; D uncertain. Germline V gene data show CDR1 as SGHTA and CDR2 as FQGTGA. The germline V and J ends were trimmed by 6 bases and 0 bases, with 15 bases remaining between them. The CDR3 contains 16 residues. CDR3 protein: CASSSIAIYSNQPQHF. In DNA, the CDR3 is TGTGCCAGCAGTTCAATAGCAATCTATAGCAATCAGCCCCAGCATTTT.

The chain joins TRBV7-9 to TRBJ1-5; 8 positions agree with TRBD1. V was pared by 0 bases and J by 11 bases, with 12 bases of the junction left unmatched. The CDR3 runs to 16 residues. The germline V gene encodes CDR1 SEHNR and CDR2 FQNEAQ (reference sequence). CDR3 sequence (DNA): TGTGCCAGCAGCTTAGCCGACAGGGGCCTCGCGGAGGCCCAGCATTTT. This gives the protein CASSLADRGLAEAQHF.

The CDR3 DNA reads TGTGCCAGCAGCCAAGACCCACTGGGAGGACTAAGCTCCTACGAGCAGTACTTC. Its translation is CASSQDPLGGLSSYEQYF. The V and J genes are TRBV14 and TRBJ2-7; a weak D match, TRBD2 (6 bases). V was trimmed by 0 bases and J by 0 bases, leaving 18 bases between them. CDR1 is SGHDN, CDR2 FVKESK, per germline. This CDR3 is built from 18 residues.

The chain links TRBV7-2 to TRBJ2-1; a weak D match, TRBD2 (7 bases). CDR3 length: 15 amino acids. Trimming removed 0 bases from V and 8 bases from J, with 14 bases in between. Germline V CDR1 and CDR2: SGHTA, FQGNSA. CDR3 region: CASSLAGGGGYEQFF. The CDR3 DNA reads TGTGCCAGCAGCTTAGCAGGCGGGGGCGGTTATGAGCAGTTCTTC.

The rearrangement uses TRBV7-2 and TRBJ2-1; 8 nucleotides align to TRBD1. There are 17 residues in the CDR3. The trim removed 2 bases at V and 5 bases at J, leaving 11 bases unmatched. Germline CDR1 SGHTA, CDR2 FQGNSA. CDR3 loop: CASSLYWDRRTDNEQFF. Here the CDR3 DNA reads TGTGCCAGCAGCTTATATTGGGACAGGAGAACCGACAATGAGCAGTTCTTC.

As for this clone: The identical CDR3 is also encoded by other nucleotide sequences in the sample. CDR3 DNA: TGTGCCAGCAGAGGACGTGGGGACTGGGCCAACGTCCTGACTTTC. This codes for CASRGRGDWANVLTF. The chain carries TRBV2 and TRBJ2-6, with D perhaps matching TRBD2 (6 bases). CDR1 SNHLY and CDR2 FYNNEI come from the germline V gene. V was shortened by 6 bases and J by 5 bases, with 14 bases between the two germline ends. The CDR3 sequence is 15 residues long.